This record covers a single T cell receptor (beta chain). Its matching antigen is unknown. Sequencing was performed with immunoSEQ multiplex PCR; in TCRdb, only in-frame clones are kept and a portion is missing. The repertoire holds some 150,000 clones, with around 84% as singletons. The sample is drawn from a study of cytomegalovirus exposure and HLA in healthy donors. The donors were part of the validation cohort, which consisted of over a hundred subjects and was separate from the first cohort of 666 subjects. Study outcomes and limitations: A classifier reportedly called cytomegalovirus status with high sensitivity and specificity. In a later analysis, first-cohort TCR clusters were found to tend to co-occur in the 120 or so validation repertoires. In vitro work confirmed that a few CMV-associated chains recognize CMV antigens.

Sequenced input: PBMCs. The TCR sequence derives from a human donor in good health.

This CDR3 is CASSSGLAGLHEQFF. CDR3 in DNA: TGCGCCAGCAGCTCGGGACTAGCGGGATTGCATGAGCAGTTCTTC. V is TRBV5-1 and J is TRBJ2-1; 13 nucleotides agree with TRBD2. Unmatched junction bases numbered 5, after V lost 3 bases and J lost 8 bases. In germline, CDR1 is SGHRS, CDR2 YFSETQ. This CDR3 has 15 amino acids.